The clone carrying this TCR beta chain was counted between two and nine times. Its cognate antigen is unknown. This CDR3 comprises 12 residues. The germline CDR1 and CDR2 sequences are MNHEY and SVGAGI. Trimming shortened V by 2 bases and J by 8 bases, and 9 bases separated the two germline ends. 13 Jbeta primers and 60 Vbeta primers were used for the PCR. The method was immunoSEQ multiplex PCR; TCRdb's version includes in-frame clones alone and lacks a portion of them. The sample lists 150,000 to 200,000 clones, about 75% occurring once. The sample originates from a study of cytomegalovirus exposure and HLA in healthy donors. Findings of the study overall: The CMV antigen specificity of three CMV-associated chains was confirmed through in vitro analysis.

The chain couples TRBV6-5 to TRBJ1-2; no reliable D call. This receptor was taken from a man aged 50 to 59 in good health and CMV-seropositive. The sample was PBMCs. The CDR3 loop is CASSYVGSGYTF. CDR3 in DNA: TGTGCCAGCAGTTACGTAGGGAGCGGCTACACCTTC.